The sequence of this TCR beta chain was determined in a study of control samples from healthy donors and cancer patients. The method was immunoSEQ multiplex PCR; TCRdb's version includes in-frame clones alone and lacks a portion of them. The repertoire holds 100,000 to 150,000 clones, with roughly 92% as singletons. CDR3 length equals 16 residues. Trimming cost V 0 bases and J 3 bases; bases outside gene matches: 5. CDR1 is LGHNA and CDR2 is YSLEER in the germline V gene. This sequence originates from a man older than 75 with head and neck cancer. The sequenced sample consisted of PBMCs. The chain is built from TRBV4-3 and TRBJ1-5; 7 bases map to TRBD1. CDR3 amino acids: CASSQDPGTVNQPQHF. CDR3 nucleotide sequence: TGCGCCAGCAGCCAAGATCCCGGGACAGTCAATCAGCCCCAGCATTTT.